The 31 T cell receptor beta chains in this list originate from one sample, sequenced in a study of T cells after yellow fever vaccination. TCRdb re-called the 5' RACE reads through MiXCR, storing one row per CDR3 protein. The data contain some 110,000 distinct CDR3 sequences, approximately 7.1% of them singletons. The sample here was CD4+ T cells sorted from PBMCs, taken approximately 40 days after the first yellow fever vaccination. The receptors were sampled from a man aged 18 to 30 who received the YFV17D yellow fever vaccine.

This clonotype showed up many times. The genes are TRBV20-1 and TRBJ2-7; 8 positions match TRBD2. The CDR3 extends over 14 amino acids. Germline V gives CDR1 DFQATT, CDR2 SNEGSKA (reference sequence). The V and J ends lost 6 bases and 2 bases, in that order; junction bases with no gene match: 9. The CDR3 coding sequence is TGCAGTGCCACCGGGGGACTAGGGACCTACGAGCAGTACTTC. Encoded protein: CSATGGLGTYEQYF.

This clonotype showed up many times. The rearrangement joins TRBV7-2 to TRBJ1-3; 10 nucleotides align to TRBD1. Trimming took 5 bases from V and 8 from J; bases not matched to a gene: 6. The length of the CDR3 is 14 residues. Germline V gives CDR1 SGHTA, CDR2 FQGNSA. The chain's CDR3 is CASSLQDRGDTIYF. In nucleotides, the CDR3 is TGTGCCAGCAGCCTCCAGGACAGGGGGGACACCATATATTTT.

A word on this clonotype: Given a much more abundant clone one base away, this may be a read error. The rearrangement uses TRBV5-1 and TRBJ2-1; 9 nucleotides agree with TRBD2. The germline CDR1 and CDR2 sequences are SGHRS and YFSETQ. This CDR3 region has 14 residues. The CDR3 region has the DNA TGCTCCAGCAGCGCCTTGAGCGGGGGGAATGAGCAGTTCTTC. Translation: CSSSALSGGNEQFF.

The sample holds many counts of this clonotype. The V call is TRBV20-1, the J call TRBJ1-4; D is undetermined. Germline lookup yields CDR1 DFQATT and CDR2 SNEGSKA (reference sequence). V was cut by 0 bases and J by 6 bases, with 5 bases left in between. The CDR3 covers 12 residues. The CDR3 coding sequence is TGCAGTGCTAGAGATCGGGATGAAAAACTGTTTTTT. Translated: CSARDRDEKLFF.

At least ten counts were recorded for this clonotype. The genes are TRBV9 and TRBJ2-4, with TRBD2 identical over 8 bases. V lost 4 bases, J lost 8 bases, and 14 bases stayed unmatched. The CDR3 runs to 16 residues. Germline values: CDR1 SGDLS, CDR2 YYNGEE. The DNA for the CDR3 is TGTGCCAGCAGCCCCCAAGGAGCGGGGGCAGCGGACATTCAGTACTTC. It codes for CASSPQGAGAADIQYF.

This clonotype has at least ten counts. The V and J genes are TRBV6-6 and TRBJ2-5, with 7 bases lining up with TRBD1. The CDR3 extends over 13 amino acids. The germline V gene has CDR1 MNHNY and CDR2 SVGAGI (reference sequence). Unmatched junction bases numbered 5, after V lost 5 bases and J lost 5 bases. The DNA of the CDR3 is TGTGCCAGCAGTAACAGGGGAGTGGAGACCCAGTACTTC. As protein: CASSNRGVETQYF.

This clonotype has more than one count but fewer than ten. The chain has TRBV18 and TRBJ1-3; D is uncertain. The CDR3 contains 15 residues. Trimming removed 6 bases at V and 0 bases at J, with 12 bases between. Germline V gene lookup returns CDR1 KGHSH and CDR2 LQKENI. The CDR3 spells CASSPPSLSGNTIYF. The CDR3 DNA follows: TGTGCCAGCTCCCCCCCCAGCCTCTCTGGAAACACCATATATTTT. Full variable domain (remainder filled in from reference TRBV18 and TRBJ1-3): NAGVMQNPRHLVRRRGQEARLRCSPMKGHSHVYWYRQLPEEGLKFMVYLQKENIIDESGMPKERFSAEFPKEGPSILRIQQVVRGDSAAYFCASSPPSLSGNTIYFGEGSWLTVV.

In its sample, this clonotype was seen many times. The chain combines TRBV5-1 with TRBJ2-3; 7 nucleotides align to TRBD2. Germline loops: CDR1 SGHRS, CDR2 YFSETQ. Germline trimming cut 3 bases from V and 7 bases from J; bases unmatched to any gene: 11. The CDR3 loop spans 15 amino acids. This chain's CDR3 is CASSWTSLFANTQYF. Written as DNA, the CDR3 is TGCGCCAGCAGCTGGACTAGTCTTTTTGCGAATACGCAGTATTTT.

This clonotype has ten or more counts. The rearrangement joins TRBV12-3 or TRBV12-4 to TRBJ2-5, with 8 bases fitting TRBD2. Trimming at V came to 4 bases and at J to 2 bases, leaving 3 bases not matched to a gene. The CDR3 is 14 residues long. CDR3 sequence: CASSWGGGQETQYF. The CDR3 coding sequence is TGTGCCAGCAGTTGGGGCGGGGGGCAAGAGACCCAGTACTTC.

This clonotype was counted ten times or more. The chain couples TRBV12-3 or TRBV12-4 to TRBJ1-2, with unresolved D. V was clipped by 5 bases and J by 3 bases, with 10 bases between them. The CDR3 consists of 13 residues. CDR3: CASSPNPDYGYTF. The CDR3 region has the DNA TGTGCCAGCAGTCCGAACCCCGACTATGGCTACACCTTC.

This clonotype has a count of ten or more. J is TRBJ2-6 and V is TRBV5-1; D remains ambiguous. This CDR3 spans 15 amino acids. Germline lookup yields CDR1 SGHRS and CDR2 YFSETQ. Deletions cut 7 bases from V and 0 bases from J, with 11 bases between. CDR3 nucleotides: TGCGCCAGCGGGATCCAGAGCTCTGGGGCCAACGTCCTGACTTTC. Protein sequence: CASGIQSSGANVLTF.

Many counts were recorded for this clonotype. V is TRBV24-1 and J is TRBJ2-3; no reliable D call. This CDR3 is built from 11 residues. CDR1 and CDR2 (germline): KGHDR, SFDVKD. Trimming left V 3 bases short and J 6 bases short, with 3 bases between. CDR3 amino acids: CATSDRDTQYF. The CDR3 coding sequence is TGTGCCACCAGTGATCGGGATACGCAGTATTTT.

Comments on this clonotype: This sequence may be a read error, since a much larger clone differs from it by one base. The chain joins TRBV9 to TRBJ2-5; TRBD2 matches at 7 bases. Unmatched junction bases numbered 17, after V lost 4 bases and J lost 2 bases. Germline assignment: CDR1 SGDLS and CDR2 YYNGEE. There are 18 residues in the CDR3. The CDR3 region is CASSRGTIGGTPQETQYF. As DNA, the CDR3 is TGTGCCAGCAGCCGAGGGACTATCGGGGGGACCCCACAAGAGACCCAGTACTTC.

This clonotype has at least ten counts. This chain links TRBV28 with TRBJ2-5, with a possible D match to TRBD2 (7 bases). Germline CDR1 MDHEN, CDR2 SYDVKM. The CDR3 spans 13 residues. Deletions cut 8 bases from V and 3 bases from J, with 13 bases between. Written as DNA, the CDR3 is TGTGCCAGCTCCGAGGGGGGGGAAGAGACCCAGTACTTC. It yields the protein CASSEGGEETQYF.

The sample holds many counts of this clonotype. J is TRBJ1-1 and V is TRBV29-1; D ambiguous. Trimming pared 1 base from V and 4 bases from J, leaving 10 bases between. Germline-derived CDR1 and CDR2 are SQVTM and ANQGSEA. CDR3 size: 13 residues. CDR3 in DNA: TGCAGCGTTGAAGTAGGCTTGGGCACTGAAGCTTTCTTT. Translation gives CSVEVGLGTEAFF.

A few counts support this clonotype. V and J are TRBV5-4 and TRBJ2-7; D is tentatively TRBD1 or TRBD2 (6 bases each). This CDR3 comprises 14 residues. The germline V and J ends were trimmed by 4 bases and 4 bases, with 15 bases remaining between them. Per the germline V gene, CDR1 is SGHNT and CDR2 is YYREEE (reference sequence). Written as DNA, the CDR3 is TGTGCCAGCAGCACTGGCGGGACACCGTACGAGCAGTACGTC. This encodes CASSTGGTPYEQYV.

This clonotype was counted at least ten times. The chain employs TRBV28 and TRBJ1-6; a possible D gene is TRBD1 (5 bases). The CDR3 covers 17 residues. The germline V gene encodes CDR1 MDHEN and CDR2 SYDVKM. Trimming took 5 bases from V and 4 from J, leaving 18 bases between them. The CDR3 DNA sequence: TGTGCCAGCAGTGCGGATCCTAGGGGCCGATATAATTCACCCCTCCACTTT. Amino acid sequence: CASSADPRGRYNSPLHF.

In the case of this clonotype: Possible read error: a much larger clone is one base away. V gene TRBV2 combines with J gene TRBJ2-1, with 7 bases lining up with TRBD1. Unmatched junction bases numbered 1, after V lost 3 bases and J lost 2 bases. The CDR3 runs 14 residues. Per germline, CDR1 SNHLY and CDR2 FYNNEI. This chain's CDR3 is CASSETGTYNEQFF. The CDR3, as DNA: TGTGCCAGCAGTGAGACAGGGACCTACAATGAGCAGTTCTTC.

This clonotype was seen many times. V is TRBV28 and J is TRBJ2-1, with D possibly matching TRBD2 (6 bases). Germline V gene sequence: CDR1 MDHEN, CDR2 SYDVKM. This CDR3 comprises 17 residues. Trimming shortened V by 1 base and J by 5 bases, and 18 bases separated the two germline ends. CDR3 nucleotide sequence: TGTGCCAGCAGTTTATACCCACGCGGGGAAGTAGACAATGAGCAGTTCTTC. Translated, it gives CASSLYPRGEVDNEQFF.

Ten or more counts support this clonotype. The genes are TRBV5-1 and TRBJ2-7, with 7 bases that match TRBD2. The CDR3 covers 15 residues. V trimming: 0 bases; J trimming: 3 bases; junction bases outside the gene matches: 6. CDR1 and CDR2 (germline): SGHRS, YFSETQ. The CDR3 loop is CASSLDPGGFYEQYF. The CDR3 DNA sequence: TGCGCCAGCAGCTTGGATCCGGGGGGATTCTACGAGCAGTACTTC.

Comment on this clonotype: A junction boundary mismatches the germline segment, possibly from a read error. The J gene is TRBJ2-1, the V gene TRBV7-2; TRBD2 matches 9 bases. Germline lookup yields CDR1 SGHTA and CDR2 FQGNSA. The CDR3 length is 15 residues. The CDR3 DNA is TGTGCCAGCAGCGCTGGGACTAGCTCCAACAATGAGCAGTTCTTC. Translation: CASSAGTSSNNEQFF.

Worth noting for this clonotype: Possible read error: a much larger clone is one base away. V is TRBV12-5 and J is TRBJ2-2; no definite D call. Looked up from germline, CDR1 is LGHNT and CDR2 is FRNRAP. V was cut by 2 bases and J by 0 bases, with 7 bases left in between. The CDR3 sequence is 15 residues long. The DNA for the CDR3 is TGTGCTAGTGGTTTGTTTATGACGAACACCGGGGAGCTGTTTTTT. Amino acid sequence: CASGLFMTNTGELFF.

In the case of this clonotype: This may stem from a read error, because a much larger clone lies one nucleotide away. The CDR3 is CASSLEDTIYF. CDR3 in DNA: TGTGCCAGCAGCTTAGAGGACACCATATATTTT. The V gene is TRBV11-3, the J gene TRBJ1-3; no clear D gene. The CDR3 contains 11 residues. Germline CDR1 SGHNT, CDR2 YENEEA. Trimming removed 0 bases at V and 8 bases at J, with 2 bases between. The variable domain in full, with the rest retrieved from reference TRBV11-3 and TRBJ1-3, is EAGVVQSPRYKIIEKKQPVAFWCNPISGHNTLYWYLQNLGQGPELLIRYENEEAVDDSQLPKDRFSAERLKGVDSTLKIQPAELGDSAVYLCASSLEDTIYFGEGSWLTVV.

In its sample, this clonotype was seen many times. The CDR3 is CASRTYRGVNTEAFF. CDR3 DNA sequence: TGTGCCAGCAGGACATACAGGGGAGTCAACACTGAAGCTTTCTTT. The chain has TRBV28 and TRBJ1-1; 7 bases agree with TRBD1. CDR3 length: 15 amino acids. V dropped 6 bases and J dropped 2; count of bases not matched to a gene: 9. Per the germline V gene, CDR1 is MDHEN and CDR2 is SYDVKM.

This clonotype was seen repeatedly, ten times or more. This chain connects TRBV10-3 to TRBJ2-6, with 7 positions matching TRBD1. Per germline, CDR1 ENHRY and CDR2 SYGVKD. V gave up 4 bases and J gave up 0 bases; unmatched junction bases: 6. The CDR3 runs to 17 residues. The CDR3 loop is CAISGQGFLSGANVLTF. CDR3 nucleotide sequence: TGTGCCATCAGTGGACAGGGTTTTCTCTCTGGGGCCAACGTCCTGACTTTC.

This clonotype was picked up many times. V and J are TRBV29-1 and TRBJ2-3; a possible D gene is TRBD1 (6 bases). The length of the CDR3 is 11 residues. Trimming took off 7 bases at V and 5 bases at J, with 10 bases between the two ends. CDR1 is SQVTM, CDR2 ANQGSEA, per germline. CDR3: CSGGTLDTQYF. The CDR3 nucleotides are TGCAGCGGGGGGACATTAGATACGCAGTATTTT.

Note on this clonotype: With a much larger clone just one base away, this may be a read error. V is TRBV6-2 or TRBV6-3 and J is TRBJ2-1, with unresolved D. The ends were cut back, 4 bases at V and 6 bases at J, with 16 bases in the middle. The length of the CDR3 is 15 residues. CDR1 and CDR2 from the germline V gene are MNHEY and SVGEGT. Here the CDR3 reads CASSSGSPTTNEQFF. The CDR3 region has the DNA TGTGCCAGCAGTTCCGGGTCCCCTACTACCAATGAGCAGTTCTTC.

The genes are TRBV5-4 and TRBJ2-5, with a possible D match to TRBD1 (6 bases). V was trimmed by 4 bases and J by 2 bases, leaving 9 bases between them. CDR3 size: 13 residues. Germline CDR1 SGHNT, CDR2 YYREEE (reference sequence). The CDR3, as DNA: TGTGCCAGCAGCCCTGACAGGCAAGAGACCCAGTACTTC. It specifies CASSPDRQETQYF.

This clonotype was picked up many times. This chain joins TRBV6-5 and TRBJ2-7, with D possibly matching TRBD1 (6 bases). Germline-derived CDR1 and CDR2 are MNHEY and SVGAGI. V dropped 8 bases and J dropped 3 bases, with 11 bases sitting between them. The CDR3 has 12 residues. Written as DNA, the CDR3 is TGTGCCAGCCCTATCAGGGGCTACGAGCAGTACGTC. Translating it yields CASPIRGYEQYV.

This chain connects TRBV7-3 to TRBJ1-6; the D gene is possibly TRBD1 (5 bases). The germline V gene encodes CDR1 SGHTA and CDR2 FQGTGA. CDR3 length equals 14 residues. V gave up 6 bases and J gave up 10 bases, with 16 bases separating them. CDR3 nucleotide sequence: TGTGCCAGCAGGGCGGGGGGGGAAGAATCACCCCTCCACTTT. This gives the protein CASRAGGEESPLHF.

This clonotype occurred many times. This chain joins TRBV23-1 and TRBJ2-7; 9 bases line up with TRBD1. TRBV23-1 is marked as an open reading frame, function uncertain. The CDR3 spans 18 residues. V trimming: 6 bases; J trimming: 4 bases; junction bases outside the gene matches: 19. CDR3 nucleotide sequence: TGCGCCAGCAGCGAGGCGGTGGGACAGGGTATTGGAGTTTACGAGCAGTACTTC. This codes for CASSEAVGQGIGVYEQYF.